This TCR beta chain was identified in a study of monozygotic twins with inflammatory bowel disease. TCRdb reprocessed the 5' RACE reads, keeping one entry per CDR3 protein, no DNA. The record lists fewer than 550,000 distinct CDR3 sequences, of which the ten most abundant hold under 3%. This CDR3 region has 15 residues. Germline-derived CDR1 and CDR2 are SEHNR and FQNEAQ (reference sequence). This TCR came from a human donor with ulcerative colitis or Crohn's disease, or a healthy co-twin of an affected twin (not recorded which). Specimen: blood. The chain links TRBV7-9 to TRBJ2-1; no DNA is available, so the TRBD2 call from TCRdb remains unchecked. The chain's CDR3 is CASSTLAPTYNEQFF. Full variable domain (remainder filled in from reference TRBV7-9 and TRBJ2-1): DTGVSQNPRHKITKRGQNVTFRCDPISEHNRLYWYRQTLGQGPEFLTYFQNEAQLEKSRLLSDRFSAERPKGSFSTLEIQRTEQGDSAMYLCASSTLAPTYNEQFFGPGTRLTVL.